These 27 T cell receptor beta chains were sequenced from one sample in a study of breast tumors, draining lymph nodes, adjacent tissues. TCRdb ran MiXCR on the multiplex PCR reads and lists one entry per CDR3 protein. Here the sample spans roughly 80,000 distinct CDR3 sequences, about 21% being singletons. Samples came from axillary lymph nodes draining the breast cancer. The sample comprised axillary lymph node tissue. The receptors originated from a female donor with breast cancer. Some clones in this sample may be carry-over from other donors' samples.

This clonotype has ten or more counts. The genes are TRBV11-2 and TRBJ2-2; tentative D call: TRBD2 (5 bases). Trimming left V 0 bases short and J 8 bases short, with 10 bases between. Germline assignment: CDR1 SGHAT and CDR2 FQNNGV. This CDR3 has 14 residues. The CDR3 DNA reads TGTGCCAGCAGCTTAGAACGGGTAGCGGGGGAGCTGTTTTTT. Amino acids: CASSLERVAGELFF.

This clonotype was seen many times. This sequence joins TRBV10-3 and TRBJ2-1, with 7 bases matching TRBD2. In germline, CDR1 is ENHRY, CDR2 SYGVKD. V trimming: 2 bases; J trimming: 3 bases; junction bases outside the gene matches: 7. The CDR3 length is 16 residues. The CDR3 DNA follows: TGTGCCATCAGTGAGGCGGCGGGAGCGAGCTACAATGAGCAGTTCTTC. This gives the protein CAISEAAGASYNEQFF.

The sample holds many counts of this clonotype. The rearrangement joins TRBV19 to TRBJ2-1; tentative D call: TRBD1 (6 bases). The length of the CDR3 is 14 residues. V gave up 6 bases and J gave up 11 bases, with 20 bases separating them. Germline V CDR1 and CDR2: LNHDA, SQIVND (reference sequence). The CDR3 nucleotides read TGTGCCAGTAGGGGTCAATTCCATCAGGGGCAGCAGTTCTTC. Amino acids: CASRGQFHQGQQFF.

Comment on this clonotype: A read error is possible here, since a much larger clone lies one base away. The chain has TRBV11-2 and TRBJ2-1, with 7 positions matching TRBD2. This CDR3 comprises 15 residues. CDR1 is SGHAT, CDR2 FQNNGV, per germline. The CDR3 DNA follows: TGTGCCAGCAGCTTAGATTCTAGCGGCTACAATGAGCAGCTCTTC. Translated, it gives CASSLDSSGYNEQLF.

This clonotype has a count of ten or more. The chain joins TRBV9 to TRBJ2-7, with D tentatively TRBD1 (6 bases). Germline V gene lookup returns CDR1 SGDLS and CDR2 YYNGEE. This CDR3 comprises 14 residues. V was clipped by 4 bases and J by 3 bases, with 14 bases between them. CDR3 bases: TGTGCCAGCAGCCGTGGGACACTTGACTACGAGCAGTACTTC. Its protein product is CASSRGTLDYEQYF.

At least ten counts were recorded for this clonotype. The gene calls are TRBV6-2 or TRBV6-3 and TRBJ2-1, with no clear D. Germline-derived CDR1 and CDR2 are MNHEY and SVGEGT. The CDR3 runs to 12 residues. The V end lost 5 bases, the J end lost 5 bases, and 7 bases lay between the germline ends. CDR3 in amino acids: CASSKLDNEQFF. The CDR3 coding sequence is TGTGCCAGCAGTAAACTCGACAATGAGCAGTTCTTC.

A word on this clonotype: The conserved final phenylalanine or tryptophan is absent from the CDR3, which likely points to a read error. The chain uses TRBV5-6 and TRBJ2-1, with D uncertain. The CDR3 covers 11 residues. Trimming stripped 4 bases from V and 2 bases from J, with 1 base between. The germline V gene has CDR1 SGHDT and CDR2 YYEEEE. This chain's CDR3 is CASSAYNEQFL. CDR3 DNA: TGTGCCAGCAGCGCCTACAATGAGCAGTTCCTC.

This clonotype was seen ten or more times. The V gene is TRBV7-9, the J gene TRBJ2-7, with 7 bases matching TRBD2. V lost 1 base to trimming and J lost 7 bases; unmatched junction nucleotides: 1. CDR1 is SEHNR, CDR2 FQNEAQ, per germline (reference sequence). CDR3 size: 12 residues. The DNA for the CDR3 is TGTGCCAGCAGCTTAGGGGGACTAGAGCAGTACTTC. Translating gives CASSLGGLEQYF.

A single count supports this clonotype. The J gene is TRBJ1-3, the V gene TRBV18; D possibly corresponds to TRBD1 (6 bases). Germline CDR1 KGHSH, CDR2 LQKENI. Between the trimmed V and J ends, which lost 3 bases and 2 bases, there was a span of 14 bases. The CDR3 length is 16 residues. The CDR3 spells CASSPQTGRTGNTIYF. The CDR3 DNA is TGTGCCAGCTCACCCCAAACAGGGAGGACTGGAAACACCATATATTTT.

This clonotype was detected ten times or more. The chain employs TRBV19 and TRBJ2-1; 9 bases fit TRBD2. The germline gives CDR1 LNHDA, CDR2 SQIVND (reference sequence). After removal of 4 bases from V and 9 bases from J, the junction contained 4 bases not matched to a gene. This CDR3 spans 13 amino acids. The CDR3 spells CASSSGRAGEQFF. The CDR3 nucleotides read TGTGCCAGTAGTAGCGGGAGGGCCGGTGAGCAGTTCTTC.

This clonotype was seen more than once but under ten times. A much larger clone differs by one base, so this may be a read error. V gene TRBV6-2 or TRBV6-3 combines with J gene TRBJ1-2; 8 nucleotides align to TRBD1. Trimming cost V 6 bases and J 3 bases; bases outside gene matches: 3. CDR1 and CDR2 from the germline V gene are MNHEY and SVGEGT. The CDR3 sequence is 13 residues long. CDR3 protein: CASRNRGDYGYTF. CDR3 DNA sequence: TGTGCCAGCAGAAACAGGGGGGACTATGGCTACACCTTC.

The rearrangement joins TRBV30 to TRBJ2-1; 7 bases are shared with TRBD1. The ends lost 0 bases at V and 4 bases at J; junction bases unmatched: 6. This CDR3 comprises 15 residues. Germline CDR1 reads GTSNPN; CDR2 reads SVGIG (reference sequence). The DNA for the CDR3 is TGTGCCTGGAGTGTTGGTGGGACAGATTACAATGAGCAGTTCTTC. The encoded protein is CAWSVGGTDYNEQFF.

This clonotype was picked up many times. This sequence joins TRBV2 and TRBJ1-4; D might be TRBD1 (5 bases). V was clipped by 6 bases and J by 6 bases, with 26 bases between them. Germline V gene sequence: CDR1 SNHLY, CDR2 FYNNEI. This CDR3 is built from 18 residues. This CDR3 reads CASSESLIWVGVDEKLFF. The CDR3 DNA reads TGTGCCAGCAGCGAGTCCCTAATATGGGTAGGGGTCGATGAAAAACTGTTTTTT.

This clonotype was counted ten times or more. This chain joins TRBV3-1 and TRBJ2-7; no definite D call. Between the trimmed V and J ends, which lost 3 bases and 2 bases, there was a span of 8 bases. The CDR3 is made up of 13 amino acids. Germline CDR1 is LGHDT and CDR2 is YNNKEL (reference sequence). The DNA of the CDR3 is TGTGCCAGCAGCCACAACTTAGCCTACGAGCAGTACTTC. Amino acid sequence: CASSHNLAYEQYF.

The chain couples TRBV27 to TRBJ1-4; D unclear. The CDR3 loop spans 16 amino acids. Trimming stripped 2 bases from V and 6 bases from J, with 16 bases between. Looked up from germline, CDR1 is MNHEY and CDR2 is SMNVEV (reference sequence). The CDR3 region has the DNA TGTGCCAGCAGTTTAGCGGAGGGAGGCGGGGATGAAAAACTGTTTTTT. Translation: CASSLAEGGGDEKLFF.

On this clonotype: A read error may be the cause here, since a much bigger clone is one base away. The gene calls are TRBV12-3 or TRBV12-4 and TRBJ2-7; TRBD2 aligns across 8 bases. The ends lost 4 bases at V and 3 bases at J; junction bases unmatched: 20. The CDR3 has 19 residues. The CDR3 sequence is CASSSDPDHVTSVNYEQYF. CDR3 bases: TGTGCCAGCAGTTCCGATCCGGACCACGTGACTAGCGTAAACTACGAGCAGTACTTC.

This clonotype was observed many times. This sequence joins TRBV7-9 and TRBJ1-6; D call uncertain. V lost 3 bases and J lost 5, with 8 bases in between. The germline CDR1 and CDR2 sequences are SEHNR and FQNEAQ (reference sequence). The CDR3 contains 14 residues. In nucleotides, the CDR3 is TGTGCCAGCAGCTTCTCAAGTGATAATTCACCCCTCCACTTT. Translation: CASSFSSDNSPLHF.

This clonotype was detected ten times or more. The chain uses TRBV20-1 and TRBJ1-2; TRBD1 is a possible D gene (6 bases). Germline-derived CDR1 and CDR2 are DFQATT and SNEGSKA (reference sequence). The V end was cut by 1 base, the J end by 2 bases, with 17 bases between. This CDR3 spans 16 amino acids. CDR3 DNA: TGCAGTGCTAGAGTGGCGGGTGGGGGGCGCAACTATGGCTACACCTTC. It yields the protein CSARVAGGGRNYGYTF.

This clonotype has at least ten counts. The chain combines TRBV29-1 with TRBJ1-2; no firm D call. The CDR3 contains 11 residues. Germline CDR1 is SQVTM and CDR2 is ANQGSEA. Trimming pared 5 bases from V and 6 bases from J, leaving 10 bases between. Here the CDR3 reads CSVKMGNGYTF. The CDR3 DNA follows: TGCAGCGTTAAGATGGGCAATGGCTACACCTTC.

The chain carries TRBV4-3 and TRBJ2-4; D perhaps matches TRBD1 (5 bases). The CDR3 extends over 17 amino acids. Germline V lookup: CDR1 LGHNA, CDR2 YSLEER. Trimming removed 1 base at V and 3 bases at J, with 16 bases between. CDR3 residues: CASSQAYQGSGKNIQYF. The CDR3 DNA is TGCGCCAGCAGCCAAGCTTACCAGGGCTCGGGCAAAAACATTCAGTACTTC.

There are many counts of this clonotype. The chain joins TRBV7-9 to TRBJ2-3; TRBD1 is a possible D gene (5 bases). This CDR3 comprises 16 residues. The V gene lost 3 bases and the J gene lost 0 bases, with 13 bases spanning the gap. Germline V gene lookup returns CDR1 SEHNR and CDR2 FQNEAQ (reference sequence). The CDR3 region has the DNA TGTGCCAGCAGCTTGGTTCAGGGCTCTAGCACAGATACGCAGTATTTT. Translating gives CASSLVQGSSTDTQYF.

This clonotype was seen a few times. A clone one base away is much larger, so this may be a read error. CDR3 coding DNA: TGTGCCAGCGGCGGGGACACCGGGGAGCTGTTTTTT. Translating it yields CASGGDTGELFF. The chain joins TRBV7-3 to TRBJ2-2, with a tentative D call TRBD2 (6 bases). The CDR3 has 12 amino acids. The germline V and J ends were trimmed by 8 bases and 3 bases, with 7 bases remaining between them. The V gene's germline CDR1 is SGHTA and CDR2 FQGTGA.

A note on this clonotype: A read error is possible here, since a much larger clone lies one base away. This chain links TRBV11-2 with TRBJ2-3; D remains ambiguous. The CDR3 is 13 residues long. Germline V gene lookup returns CDR1 SGHAT and CDR2 FQNNGV. The CDR3 sequence is CACSLEFADTQYF. CDR3 nucleotides: TGTGCCTGCAGCTTAGAATTCGCAGATACGCAGTATTTT.

As to this clonotype: Since a much larger clone is just one base distant, this may be a read error. The chain carries TRBV5-5 and TRBJ1-4; 7 nucleotides agree with TRBD1. Germline CDR1 SGHKS, CDR2 YYEKEE (reference sequence). The CDR3 has 14 amino acids. The V gene end was trimmed by 4 bases and the J gene end by 3 bases; junction bases not matched to a gene: 3. For the CDR3, the DNA is TGTGCCAGCAGCCTGGGACAGCCTAATGAAAAACTGTTTTTT. It yields the protein CASSLGQPNEKLFF. The full variable domain, its missing parts supplied by reference TRBV5-5 and TRBJ1-4, is DAGVTQSPTHLIKTRGQQVTLRCSPISGHKSVSWYQQVLGQGPQFIFQYYEKEERGRGNFPDRFSARQFPNYSSELNVNALLLGDSALYLCASSLGQPNEKLFFGSGTQLSVL.

On this clonotype: Given a much more abundant clone one base away, this may be a read error. This chain joins TRBV10-3 and TRBJ2-7; 7 positions match TRBD1. Trimming cost V 10 bases and J 3 bases; bases outside gene matches: 9. In germline, CDR1 is ENHRY, CDR2 SYGVKD. CDR3 length: 13 amino acids. CDR3 in amino acids: CATLLDRYYEQYF. The CDR3, as DNA: TGTGCCACCTTGCTGGACAGGTACTACGAGCAGTACTTC.

This clonotype appeared once. The J gene is TRBJ2-2, the V gene TRBV9; 7 bases are shared with TRBD1. CDR1 SGDLS and CDR2 YYNGEE come from the germline V gene. With 7 bases clipped from V and 5 bases from J, the junction kept 11 bases outside the gene matches. The CDR3 is made up of 15 amino acids. CDR3 nucleotides: TGTGCCAGCCGCCAGGGGGACATCAATACCGGGGAGCTGTTTTTT. It encodes CASRQGDINTGELFF.

This clonotype was detected ten times or more. V gene TRBV9 combines with J gene TRBJ2-5, with 9 bases identical to TRBD2. J lost 2 bases, V lost 0 bases, and 2 bases had no gene match. This CDR3 has 15 residues. Germline V lookup: CDR1 SGDLS, CDR2 YYNGEE. The CDR3 DNA reads TGTGCCAGCAGCGTAGCAGCGGGAGGTCAAGAGACCCAGTACTTC. This gives the protein CASSVAAGGQETQYF.